This T cell receptor beta chain stems from a study of molecular identifiers for immune sequencing clone quantification. Of note for this clonotype: The antigen remains undetermined. A read error is possible here, since a much larger clone lies one base away.

With listed TCR primers and previously described methods, bulk TCR libraries were prepared. TCRdb fed the PCR reads into MiXCR, producing one record per CDR3 protein. The sample lists 75,000 to 95,000 distinct CDR3 sequences, about 23% occurring once. Study-level findings and limits: Clones with over 20 RNA copies captured over 99% of effector molecules but under 1% of naive ones.

From germline, CDR1 is MNHEY and CDR2 SVGAGI. The CDR3 is made up of 14 amino acids. Sorting captured naive CD8 T cells as CD8+CD4-CCR7+CD45RA+. The sequenced sample consisted of naive CD8+ T cells from blood, with Jurkat cell RNA spiked in. The subset denotes: FACS-sorted CD8+CD4-CCR7+CD45RA+ naive T cells. This clonotype originated in a human donor in good health. Some libraries in this study had Jurkat cell RNA spiked in. The chain uses TRBV6-5 and TRBJ2-3, with 8 bases that match TRBD2. The CDR3 reads CASSYSGVGDAQYF. The CDR3 bases are TGTGCCAGCAGTTATAGCGGGGTGGGAGATGCGCAGTATTTT.